This T cell receptor (beta chain) was identified in a study of blood T cell repertoires in COVID-19. CDR1 and CDR2 from the germline V gene are SEHNR and FQNEAQ (reference sequence). The CDR3 spans 17 residues. V gave up 5 bases and J gave up 5 bases, with 23 bases separating them. The protocol was immunoSEQ multiplex PCR, while the TCRdb copy is restricted to in-frame clones and leaves out a portion. The data show around 300,000 clones, with nearly 90% seen just once and about 2% held by the top ten. Source material: PBMCs or T cells enriched from blood (not recorded which). The source is a woman aged 60-75 years who had recovered from COVID-19. The V call is TRBV7-9, the J call TRBJ2-3; possibly TRBD2 for D (7 bases). CDR3 DNA: TGTGCCAGCAGCCCCGGGGGGCTAGCGGACGCACGAGATACGCAGTATTTT. Its protein is CASSPGGLADARDTQYF.